This record looks at one T cell receptor (beta chain) sequence and its context. Its antigen is unknown. CD4+ cells yielded CD45RA+ naive and CD45RA-negative memory subsets. Sequencing was performed with immunoSEQ multiplex PCR; in TCRdb, only in-frame clones are kept and a portion is missing. The sample shows some 980,000 clones, over 75% of them seen only once. The sample originates from a study of shared clonotypes between healthy human individuals. Study-level results: Tissues were not sampled, only blood, and their repertoires likely differ.

Sequenced sample: memory CD4+ T cells sorted from blood. As to subset: CD45RA-negative fraction. This sequence was found in a man younger than 35 in good health.

The CDR3 here is CASGRAYEQYF. CDR3 DNA sequence: TGTGCCAGCGGTAGAGCCTACGAGCAGTACTTC. This rearrangement joins TRBV2 to TRBJ2-7, with D uncertain. CDR1 and CDR2 (germline): SNHLY, FYNNEI. The length of the CDR3 is 11 residues. The ends were cut back, 8 bases at V and 2 bases at J, with 7 bases in the middle.